These 11 T cell receptor beta chains were all obtained from the same sample, sequenced in a study of vaccination effects on CD4 cells after COVID-19. Measured with immunoSEQ multiplex PCR; TCRdb has only the in-frame clones, and not every one. Of 50,000 to 60,000 clones listed, more than 60% are singletons. Prior to sequencing, the ViraFEST assay stimulated PBMC with viral peptide pools, which expanded the antigen-specific CD4+ T cells. Between days 10 and 11 of culture, CD4+ T cells were separated out. Vaccinees lacked prior SARS-CoV-2 infection and tested negative for nucleocapsid antibodies. For these TCRs, the target antigens are not known. Sequenced material: CD4+ T cells from PBMCs cultured with SARS-CoV-2 spike peptides, taken before COVID-19 vaccination. The receptors were sampled from a human donor who received a COVID-19 vaccine.

This chain connects TRBV30 to TRBJ1-1; D possibly corresponds to TRBD1 (5 bases). The CDR3 spans 13 residues. V was trimmed by 1 base and J by 4 bases, leaving 10 bases between them. Germline V gives CDR1 GTSNPN, CDR2 SVGIG (reference sequence). CDR3 nucleotide sequence: TGTGCCTGGAGTGCAAGGGGAGGCACTGAAGCTTTCTTT. This encodes CAWSARGGTEAFF.

A few counts support this clone. The chain uses TRBV11-3 and TRBJ1-6; 11 bases align to TRBD1. Germline V CDR1 and CDR2: SGHNT, YENEEA. There are 15 residues in the CDR3. V lost 5 bases and J lost 7; bases outside the gene matches: 4. The CDR3, as DNA: TGTGCCAGCAGCCCCCGGGACAGGGGGAATTCACCCCTCCACTTT. Translation: CASSPRDRGNSPLHF.

The rearrangement uses TRBV27 and TRBJ2-1; D perhaps matches TRBD2 (6 bases). This CDR3 is 15 amino acids long. V was clipped by 6 bases and J by 5 bases, with 17 bases between them. In germline, CDR1 is MNHEY, CDR2 SMNVEV (reference sequence). CDR3 amino acids: CASSLSGTSHNEQFF. Here the CDR3 DNA reads TGTGCCAGCAGCCTGTCCGGGACTTCCCACAATGAGCAGTTCTTC.

The rearrangement links TRBV9 to TRBJ1-1; tentatively, D is TRBD1 (5 bases). Deletions cut 3 bases from V and 5 bases from J, with 11 bases between. Germline CDR1 is SGDLS and CDR2 is YYNGEE. This CDR3 region has 13 residues. In DNA form, the CDR3 reads TGTGCCAGCAGCGGAAGGACAAGGACTGAAGCTTTCTTT. Its protein is CASSGRTRTEAFF.

The rearrangement joins TRBV2 to TRBJ2-3, with 8 bases that match TRBD1. J lost 4 bases, V lost 4 bases, and 4 bases had no gene match. CDR1 is SNHLY, CDR2 FYNNEI, per germline. This CDR3 spans 14 amino acids. CDR3: CASSVGRGPDTQYF. Written as DNA, the CDR3 is TGTGCCAGCAGTGTCGGCAGGGGGCCAGATACGCAGTATTTT.

The chain carries TRBV2 and TRBJ1-1, with 7 bases aligning to TRBD1. In germline, CDR1 is SNHLY, CDR2 FYNNEI. V gave up 8 bases and J gave up 6 bases; unmatched junction bases: 9. CDR3 length: 13 amino acids. The CDR3: CASPGQRTPEAFF. The DNA of the CDR3 is TGTGCCAGCCCGGGACAGCGGACGCCTGAAGCTTTCTTT.

In its sample, this clone was seen a few times. The gene calls are TRBV28 and TRBJ1-5; maybe TRBD1 (5 bases). The ends were cut back, 4 bases at V and 3 bases at J, with 13 bases in the middle. The CDR3 is 15 residues long. Germline V lookup: CDR1 MDHEN, CDR2 SYDVKM. DNA of the CDR3: TGTGCCAGCAGTTACTCGGGACCGATCAATCAGCCCCAGCATTTT. The encoded protein is CASSYSGPINQPQHF.

The chain joins TRBV28 to TRBJ1-4; tentative D call: TRBD1 (5 bases). The CDR3 loop spans 14 amino acids. Trimming took off 8 bases at V and 5 bases at J, with 15 bases between the two ends. CDR1 and CDR2 (germline): MDHEN, SYDVKM. In DNA, the CDR3 is TGTGCCAGCCGTCGGGTGCAGGGAAATGAAAAACTGTTTTTT. It is translated as CASRRVQGNEKLFF.

This chain connects TRBV9 to TRBJ2-1; D is possibly TRBD2 (6 bases). V was trimmed by 0 bases and J by 5 bases, leaving 6 bases between them. Germline CDR1 is SGDLS and CDR2 is YYNGEE. The CDR3 length is 13 residues. CDR3 DNA sequence: TGTGCCAGCAGCGTAGGGACTAACAATGAGCAGTTCTTC. Its protein is CASSVGTNNEQFF.

This clone has just a few counts. The V call is TRBV10-3, the J call TRBJ1-3; tentative D call: TRBD1 (5 bases). Trimming shortened V by 5 bases and J by 2 bases, and 7 bases separated the two germline ends. This CDR3 spans 13 amino acids. Germline V gives CDR1 ENHRY, CDR2 SYGVKD. As DNA, the CDR3 is TGTGCCATCAGTCCAGGGACTGGAAACACCATATATTTT. Its protein is CAISPGTGNTIYF.

V usage is TRBV19 and J usage is TRBJ2-2; TRBD1 aligns across 7 bases. CDR3 length: 19 amino acids. J gave up 4 bases and V 3 bases, and 17 bases lay outside the gene matches. From germline, CDR1 is LNHDA and CDR2 SQIVND (reference sequence). The CDR3 DNA follows: TGTGCCAGTAGTATCATGAGGTGGGGGAACAGGGGCGGCACCGGGGAGCTGTTTTTT. It specifies CASSIMRWGNRGGTGELFF.